Sequencing of this TCR beta chain was carried out in a study of neoadjuvant anti-PD-1 for oral cavity cancer. CDR3 size: 16 residues. Germline trimming cut 0 bases from V and 0 bases from J; bases unmatched to any gene: 4. The germline gives CDR1 MNHEY, CDR2 SVGAGI. The repertoire was sequenced with immunoSEQ multiplex PCR; TCRdb's copy has only in-frame clones and lacks some. The table shows almost 8,500 clones, with roughly 70% occurring only once. The sample's time point: after neoadjuvant nivolumab, at surgical resection. Analysis of PBMCs was direct, with no culture step. This clonotype was sampled from a person aged 40 to 85 with oral cavity squamous cell carcinoma. Sample: PBMCs, taken after nivolumab (anti-PD-1) treatment. V gene TRBV6-5 combines with J gene TRBJ2-5, with 7 bases matching TRBD2. CDR3: CASSYSGRVNQETQYF. DNA of the CDR3: TGTGCCAGCAGTTACTCTGGGAGGGTCAACCAAGAGACCCAGTACTTC.